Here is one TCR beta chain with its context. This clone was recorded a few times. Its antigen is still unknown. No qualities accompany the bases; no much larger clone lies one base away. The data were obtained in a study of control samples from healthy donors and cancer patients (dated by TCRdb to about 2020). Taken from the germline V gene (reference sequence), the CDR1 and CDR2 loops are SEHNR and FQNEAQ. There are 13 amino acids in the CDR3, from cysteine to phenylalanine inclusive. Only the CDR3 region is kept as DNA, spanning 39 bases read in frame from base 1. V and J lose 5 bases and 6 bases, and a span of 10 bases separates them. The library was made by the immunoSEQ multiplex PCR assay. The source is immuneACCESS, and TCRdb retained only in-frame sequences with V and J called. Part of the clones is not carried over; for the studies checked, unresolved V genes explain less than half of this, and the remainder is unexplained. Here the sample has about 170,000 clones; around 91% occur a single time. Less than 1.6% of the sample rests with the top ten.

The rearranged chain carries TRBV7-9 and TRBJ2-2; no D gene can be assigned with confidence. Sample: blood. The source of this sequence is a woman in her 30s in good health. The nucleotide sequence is TGTGCCAGCAGCCCTGAAGGACCCGGGGAGCTGTTTTTT. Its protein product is CASSPEGPGELFF.